The sequence of this T cell receptor beta chain was determined in a study of Graves' ophthalmopathy and Graves' hyperthyroidism. Findings of the study overall: Detected in blood as well were most expanded thyroid clonotypes with frequency above 0.001.

The study amplified TCR beta CDR3 regions using RNA transcripts. The authors performed first-round RT-PCR with HTBI primers and then a second-round multiplex PCR. TCRdb passed the multiplex PCR reads through MiXCR, listing each CDR3 protein once. The data show 500,000 to 600,000 distinct CDR3 sequences, less than 45% seen once. Pregnant or lactating patients and those with other autoimmune diseases or uncontrolled infections were excluded. The V gene lost 3 bases and the J gene lost 8 bases, with 10 bases spanning the gap. Germline V gives CDR1 LNHDA, CDR2 SQIVND (reference sequence). The CDR3 sequence is 12 residues long. This clonotype showed up many times. Its matching antigen is unknown.

This chain joins TRBV19 and TRBJ1-1; D perhaps matches TRBD1 (5 bases). Input material: peripheral blood or thyroid tissue (not recorded which). The source is an adult man with Graves' hyperthyroidism. CDR3 nucleotide sequence: TGTGCCAGTAGTATTATAGGGGCAGAAGCTTTCTTT. It is translated as CASSIIGAEAFF.